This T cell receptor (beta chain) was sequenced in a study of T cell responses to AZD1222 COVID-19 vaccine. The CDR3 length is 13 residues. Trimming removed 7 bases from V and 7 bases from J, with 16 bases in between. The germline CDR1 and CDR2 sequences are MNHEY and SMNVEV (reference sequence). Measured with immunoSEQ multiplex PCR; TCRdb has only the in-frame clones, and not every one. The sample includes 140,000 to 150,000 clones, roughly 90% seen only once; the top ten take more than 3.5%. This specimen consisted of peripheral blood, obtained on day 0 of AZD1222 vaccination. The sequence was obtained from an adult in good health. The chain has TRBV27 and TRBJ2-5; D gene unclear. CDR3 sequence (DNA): TGTGCCAGCACCTCGCCGGCCGGCCGGACCCAGTACTTC. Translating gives CASTSPAGRTQYF.